This TCR beta chain was captured in a study of blood T cells in healthy people across ages. The use of a sample-barcoded 5' primer and a J-beta primer mix characterized a second PCR of about 7 to 12 cycles. Each cDNA molecule, via a template-switch adaptor with 12 random nucleotides, was tagged. Using its own MiXCR run on the 5' RACE reads, TCRdb lists one record per CDR3 protein. Of some 640,000 distinct CDR3 sequences listed, around 49% were seen once; the top ten hold around 32%. General observations from the study: Across the age range, TCR beta diversity per million T cells fell in a roughly linear way. Greater diversity and more naive CD4+ cells were seen in long-lived donors than in aged donors.

A minimum of 5 micrograms of total RNA was extracted per sample. This CDR3 has 11 residues. Germline CDR1 and CDR2: SEHNR and FQNEAQ (reference sequence). Comments on this clonotype: What it binds is unknown.

The sequence was obtained from a woman aged 55-70 years in good health. Sequenced material: blood. This chain uses TRBV7-9 with TRBJ1-1, with a weak D call TRBD1 (5 bases). The CDR3 DNA reads as TGTGCGGACCAGGGAGGCACTGAAGCTTTCTTT. It encodes CADQGGTEAFF.